This is a list of T cell receptor beta chains from one sample in a study of T cell changes during pregnancy in multiple sclerosis. Profiling relied on immunoSEQ multiplex PCR, and the TCRdb table lists in-frame clones only, not all of them. The sample shows roughly 69,000 clones, roughly 91% of them seen only once. This specimen consisted of peripheral blood, obtained in the third trimester of pregnancy. The receptors originated from a female donor with multiple sclerosis, enrolled in a pregnancy study. Each CDR3 is given with its conserved first and last residue. A D gene is named only where the DNA matches it firmly. The size of a clone is reported for some rows only, either as once, few or many, or as a class for expanded clones.

V,J,D,size,DNA,CDR3
TRBV5-1,TRBJ2-7,TRBD1,-,TGCGCCAGCAGCTACGGGACAGGGGGCTACGAGCAGTACTTC,CASSYGTGGYEQYF
TRBV6-1,TRBJ1-6,TRBD1,-,TGTGCCAGCCTGTTAAGGACAGGGGATAATTCACCCCTCCACTTT,CASLLRTGDNSPLHF
TRBV28,TRBJ1-2,-,once,TGTGCCAGCAGTTTGGCGGCACGGATCTATGGCTACACCTTC,CASSLAARIYGYTF
TRBV7-8,TRBJ1-3,-,once,TGTGCCAGCAGCCCGCGGGACGGCAGCTCTGGAAACACCATATATTTT,CASSPRDGSSGNTIYF
TRBV29-1,TRBJ2-7,TRBD1,-,TGCAGCGTTGGGGACAGAGGGGACTACGAGCAGTACTTC,CSVGDRGDYEQYF
TRBV4-3,TRBJ1-6,-,-,TGCGCCAGCAGCCAAGATTTACAGGGTTATAATTCACCCCTCCACTTT,CASSQDLQGYNSPLHF
TRBV15,TRBJ2-7,TRBD1,-,TGTGCCACCAGCAGAGGGGGGACAGGGGCCTACGAGCAGTACTTC,CATSRGGTGAYEQYF
TRBV6-1,TRBJ1-4,-,-,TGTGCCAGCAGTGAAAGGGGAGGTGAAAAACTGTTTTTT,CASSERGGEKLFF
TRBV7-7,TRBJ2-7,TRBD1,-,TGTGCTAGCAGCATCGGGACAGGGGACTACGAGCAGTACTTC,CASSIGTGDYEQYF
TRBV5-4,TRBJ2-5,-,-,TGTGCCAGCAGCCCCTGGAGGGAAGAGACCCAGTACTTC,CASSPWREETQYF
TRBV9,TRBJ2-5,TRBD1,-,TGTGCCAGCAGCGTAAACAGGGGTGAGACCCAGTACTTC,CASSVNRGETQYF
TRBV4-1,TRBJ2-7,-,-,TGCGCCAGCAGCCAATGGCGGGAATCCTACGAGCAGTACTTC,CASSQWRESYEQYF
TRBV11-1,TRBJ1-2,TRBD1,-,TGTGCCAGCAGCACACAGGGGGCCCACTATGGCTACACCTTC,CASSTQGAHYGYTF
TRBV10-2,TRBJ2-1,TRBD2,-,TGCGCCAGCAGTGAGTACCCGGGAGGGGTTGGTGAGCAGTTCTTC,CASSEYPGGVGEQFF
TRBV5-5,TRBJ1-1,-,once,TGTGCCAGCAGCTTCGACAGCCTCAACTCAGCTTTCTTT,CASSFDSLNSAFF
TRBV7-9,TRBJ1-6,-,-,TGTGCCAGCAGCTTAGGGGCTGATTATTCACCCCTCCACTTT,CASSLGADYSPLHF